The clone carrying this TCR beta chain was observed a few times. Using about 220 ng DNA, tens of thousands of T cell genomes, the sorted-subset replicate PCRs were run. Sequenced by immunoSEQ multiplex PCR; TCRdb stores in-frame clones only, minus some. Of millions of clones in the sample, just over 90% were seen once. CDR3 size: 13 residues. Per germline, CDR1 SNHLY and CDR2 FYNNEI. Trimming left V 6 bases short and J 10 bases short, with 13 bases between. The data originate from a study of shared clonotypes between healthy human individuals. The sequence came from a man between 18 and 29 years old in good health. The sequencing sample was made of naive CD4+ T cells sorted from blood. Subset described: CD45RA+ positively selected. The genes are TRBV2 and TRBJ1-6, with TRBD1 as a possible D gene (6 bases). In DNA, the CDR3 is TGTGCCAGCAGCTCCGACAGGACCTCACCCCTCCACTTT. Protein: CASSSDRTSPLHF. Full variable domain (outside the CDR3, taken from reference TRBV2 and TRBJ1-6): EPEVTQTPSHQVTQMGQEVILRCVPISNHLYFYWYRQILGQKVEFLVSFYNNEISEKSEIFDDQFSVERPDGSNFTLKIRSTKLEDSAMYFCASSSDRTSPLHFGNGTRLTVT.